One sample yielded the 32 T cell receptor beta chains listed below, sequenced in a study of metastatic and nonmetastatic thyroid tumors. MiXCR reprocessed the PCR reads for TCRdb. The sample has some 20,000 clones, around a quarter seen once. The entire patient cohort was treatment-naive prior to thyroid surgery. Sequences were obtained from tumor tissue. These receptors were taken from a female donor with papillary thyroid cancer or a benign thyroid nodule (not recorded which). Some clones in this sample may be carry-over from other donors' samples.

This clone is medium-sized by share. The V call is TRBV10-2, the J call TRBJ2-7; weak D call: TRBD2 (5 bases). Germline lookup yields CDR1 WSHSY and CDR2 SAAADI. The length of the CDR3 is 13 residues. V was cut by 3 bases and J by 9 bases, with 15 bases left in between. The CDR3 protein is CASSDPDFFGQYF. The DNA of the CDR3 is TGCGCCAGCAGTGATCCGGACTTCTTCGGGCAGTACTTC.

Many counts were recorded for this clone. Written as DNA, the CDR3 is TGTGCCAGCAGCTTTAAAGGGGAAGGGACTGAAGCTTTCTTT. This sequence encodes CASSFKGEGTEAFF. This chain joins TRBV7-9 and TRBJ1-1, with TRBD1 as a possible D gene (5 bases). V shed 3 bases and J shed 5 bases, with 13 bases lying between them. Germline V CDR1 and CDR2: SEHNR, FQNEAQ (reference sequence). This CDR3 comprises 14 residues.

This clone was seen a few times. The DNA of the CDR3 is TGTGCCAGCAGTCCTAGCGGGAGTAACGACGAGCAGTACTTC. Translating it yields CASSPSGSNDEQYF. This chain links TRBV2 with TRBJ2-7; 10 nucleotides match TRBD2. V lost 5 bases and J lost 5; bases outside the gene matches: 6. This CDR3 contains 14 residues. CDR1 is SNHLY, CDR2 FYNNEI, per germline. Full variable domain (rest looked up from reference TRBV2 and TRBJ2-7): EPEVTQTPSHQVTQMGQEVILRCVPISNHLYFYWYRQILGQKVEFLVSFYNNEISEKSEIFDDQFSVERPDGSNFTLKIRSTKLEDSAMYFCASSPSGSNDEQYFGPGTRLTVT.

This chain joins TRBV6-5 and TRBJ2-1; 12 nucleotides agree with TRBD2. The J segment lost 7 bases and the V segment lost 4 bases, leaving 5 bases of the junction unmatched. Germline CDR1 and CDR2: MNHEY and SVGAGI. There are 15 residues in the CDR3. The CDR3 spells CASSSGLAGRNEQFF. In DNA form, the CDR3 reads TGTGCCAGCAGTTCGGGACTAGCGGGCAGGAATGAGCAGTTCTTC.

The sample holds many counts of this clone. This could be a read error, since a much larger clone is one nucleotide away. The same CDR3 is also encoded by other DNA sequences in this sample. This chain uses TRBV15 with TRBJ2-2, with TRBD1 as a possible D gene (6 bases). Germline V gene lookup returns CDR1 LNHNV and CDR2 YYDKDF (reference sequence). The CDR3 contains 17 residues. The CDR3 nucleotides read TGCGCCACCAGCAGAGATTTTAAACAGGGTGGAATCGGGGAGCTGTTTTTT. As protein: CATSRDFKQGGIGELFF. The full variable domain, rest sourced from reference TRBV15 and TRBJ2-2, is DAMVIQNPRYQVTQFGKPVTLSCSQTLNHNVMYWYQQKSSQAPKLLFHYYDKDFNNEADTPDNFQSRRPNTSFCFLDIRSPGLGDTAMYLCATSRDFKQGGIGELFFGEGSRLTVL.

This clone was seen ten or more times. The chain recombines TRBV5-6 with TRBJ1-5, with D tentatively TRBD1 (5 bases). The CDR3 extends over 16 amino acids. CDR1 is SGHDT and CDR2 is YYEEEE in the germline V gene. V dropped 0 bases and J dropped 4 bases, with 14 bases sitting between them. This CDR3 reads CASSLGLGQGNQPQHF. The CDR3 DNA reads TGTGCCAGCAGCTTGGGGCTCGGGCAGGGTAATCAGCCCCAGCATTTT.

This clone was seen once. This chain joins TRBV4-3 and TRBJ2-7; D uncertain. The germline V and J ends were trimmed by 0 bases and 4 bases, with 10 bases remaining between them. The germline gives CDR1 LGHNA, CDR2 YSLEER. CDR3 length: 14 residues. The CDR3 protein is CASSQDGLGYEQYF. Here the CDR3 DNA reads TGCGCCAGCAGCCAAGACGGGCTAGGATACGAGCAGTACTTC.

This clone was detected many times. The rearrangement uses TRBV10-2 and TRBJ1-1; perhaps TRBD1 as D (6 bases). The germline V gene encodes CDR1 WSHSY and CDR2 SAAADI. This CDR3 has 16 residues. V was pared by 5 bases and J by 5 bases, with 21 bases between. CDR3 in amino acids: CASSPDGGAGRTEAFF. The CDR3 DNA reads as TGCGCCAGCAGTCCCGATGGGGGGGCAGGGAGGACTGAAGCTTTCTTT.

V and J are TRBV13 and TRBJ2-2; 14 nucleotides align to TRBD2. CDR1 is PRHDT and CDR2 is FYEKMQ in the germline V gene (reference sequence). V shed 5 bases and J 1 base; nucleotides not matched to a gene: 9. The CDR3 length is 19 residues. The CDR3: CASSPGTSGRELNTGELFF. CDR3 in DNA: TGTGCCAGCAGCCCCGGGACTAGCGGGAGAGAGCTGAACACCGGGGAGCTGTTTTTT.

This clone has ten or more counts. The chain's CDR3 is CASSVDYREETQYF. CDR3 DNA: TGTGCCAGCAGCGTAGACTACCGGGAAGAGACCCAGTACTTC. This rearrangement joins TRBV9 to TRBJ2-5; D uncertain. Germline V gene lookup returns CDR1 SGDLS and CDR2 YYNGEE. The length of the CDR3 is 14 residues. Trimming left V 0 bases short and J 3 bases short, with 9 bases between.

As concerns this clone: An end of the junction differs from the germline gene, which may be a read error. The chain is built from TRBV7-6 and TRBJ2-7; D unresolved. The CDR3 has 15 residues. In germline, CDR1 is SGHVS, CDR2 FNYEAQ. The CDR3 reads CASSLAFAGPYGQYF. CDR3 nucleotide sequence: TGTGCCAGCAGCTTAGCATTCGCTGGTCCCTACGGGCAGTACTTC. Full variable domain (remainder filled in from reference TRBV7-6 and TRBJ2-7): GAGVSQSPRYKVTKRGQDVALRCDPISGHVSLYWYRQALGQGPEFLTYFNYEAQQDKSGLPNDRFSAERPEGSISTLTIQRTEQRDSAMYRCASSLAFAGPYGQYFGPGTRLTVT.

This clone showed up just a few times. As DNA, the CDR3 is TGTGCCAGCAGTGAATCGGCAGTTAACTCTGGAAACACCATATATTTT. Protein product: CASSESAVNSGNTIYF. The V call is TRBV25-1, the J call TRBJ1-3; no clear D. CDR3 length: 16 residues. Trimming took off 1 base at V and 0 bases at J, with 10 bases between the two ends. CDR1 MGHDK and CDR2 SYGVNS come from the germline V gene.

The CDR3 coding sequence is TGCAGTGCTAGAGGGGGGGACAGGGATATCTCCTACGAGCAGTACTTC. Amino acid sequence: CSARGGDRDISYEQYF. The chain is built from TRBV20-1 and TRBJ2-7, with 9 bases matching TRBD1. There are 16 residues in the CDR3. The V and J ends lost 1 base and 0 bases, in that order; junction bases with no gene match: 7. Per the germline V gene, CDR1 is DFQATT and CDR2 is SNEGSKA (reference sequence).

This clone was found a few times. The CDR3: CASSRGRFGTIYF. As DNA, the CDR3 is TGTGCCAGCAGTAGAGGAAGGTTCGGCACCATATATTTT. The chain is built from TRBV6-1 and TRBJ1-3; D is ambiguous. CDR3 length equals 13 residues. Trimming shortened V by 5 bases and J by 9 bases, and 14 bases separated the two germline ends. Germline V gene lookup returns CDR1 MNHNS and CDR2 SASEGT.

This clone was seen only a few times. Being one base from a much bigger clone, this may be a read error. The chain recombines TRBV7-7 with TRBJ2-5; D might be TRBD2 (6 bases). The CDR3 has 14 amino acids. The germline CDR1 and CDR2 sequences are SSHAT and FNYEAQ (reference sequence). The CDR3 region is CASSPKGGQDTQYF. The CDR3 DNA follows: TGTGCTAGCAGCCCGAAGGGAGGCCAAGATACCCAGTACTTC.

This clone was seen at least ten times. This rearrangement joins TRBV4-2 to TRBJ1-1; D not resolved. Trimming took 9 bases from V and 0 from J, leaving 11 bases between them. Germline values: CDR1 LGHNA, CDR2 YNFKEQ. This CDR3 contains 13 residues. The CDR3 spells CASSGLVNTEAFF. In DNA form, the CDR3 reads TGTGCCAGTAGTGGGTTAGTGAACACTGAAGCTTTCTTT.

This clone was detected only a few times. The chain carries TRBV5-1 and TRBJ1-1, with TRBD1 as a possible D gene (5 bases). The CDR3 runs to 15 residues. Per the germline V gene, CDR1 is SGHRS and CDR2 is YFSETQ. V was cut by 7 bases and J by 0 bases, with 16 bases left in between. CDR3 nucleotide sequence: TGCGCCAGCGGAATTGATAGGGGTATGAACACTGAAGCTTTCTTT. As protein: CASGIDRGMNTEAFF.

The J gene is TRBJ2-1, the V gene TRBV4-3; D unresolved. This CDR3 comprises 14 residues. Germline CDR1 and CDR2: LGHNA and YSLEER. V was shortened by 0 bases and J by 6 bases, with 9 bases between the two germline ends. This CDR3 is CASSQDTRANEQFF. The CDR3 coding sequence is TGCGCCAGCAGCCAAGACACTCGAGCCAATGAGCAGTTCTTC.

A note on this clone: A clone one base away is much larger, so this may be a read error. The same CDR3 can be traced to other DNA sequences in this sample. CDR3 in amino acids: CASSPRPGYETQYF. The CDR3 DNA sequence: TGTGCCAGCAGCCCCCGCCCCGGTTATGAGACCCAGTACTTC. The chain has TRBV9 and TRBJ2-5; no firm D call. The CDR3 runs to 14 residues. Germline V gene sequence: CDR1 SGDLS, CDR2 YYNGEE. V lost 4 bases to trimming and J lost 5 bases, with 15 bases between them.

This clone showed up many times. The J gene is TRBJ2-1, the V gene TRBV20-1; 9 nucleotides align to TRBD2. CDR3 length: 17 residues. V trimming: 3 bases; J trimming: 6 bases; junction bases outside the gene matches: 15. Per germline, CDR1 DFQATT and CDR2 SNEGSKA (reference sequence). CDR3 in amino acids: CSARRLGSGRRLNEQFF. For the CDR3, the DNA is TGCAGTGCTAGGAGATTGGGTAGCGGGAGACGGCTCAATGAGCAGTTCTTC.

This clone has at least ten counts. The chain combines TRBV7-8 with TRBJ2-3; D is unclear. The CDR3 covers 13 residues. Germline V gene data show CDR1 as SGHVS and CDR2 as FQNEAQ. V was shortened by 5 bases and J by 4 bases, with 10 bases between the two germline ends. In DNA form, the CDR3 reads TGTGCCAGCAGCCCCCCGAAAGCAGATACGCAGTATTTT. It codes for CASSPPKADTQYF.

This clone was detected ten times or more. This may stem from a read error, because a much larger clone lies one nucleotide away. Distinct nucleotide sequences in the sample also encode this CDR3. CDR3 region: CAIRGPLNTGGLFF. CDR3 in DNA: TGTGCCATCCGAGGCCCCTTAAACACCGGGGGGCTGTTTTTT. The chain uses TRBV28 and TRBJ2-2; D perhaps matches TRBD2 (6 bases). Germline values: CDR1 MDHEN, CDR2 SYDVKM. The CDR3 length is 14 residues.

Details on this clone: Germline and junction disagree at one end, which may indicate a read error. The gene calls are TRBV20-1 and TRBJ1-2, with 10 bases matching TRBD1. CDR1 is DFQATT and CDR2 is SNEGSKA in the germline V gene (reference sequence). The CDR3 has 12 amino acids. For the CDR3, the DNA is TGCAGTGCTAGGACAGGGGGCTATGGTTACACCTTC. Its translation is CSARTGGYGYTF.

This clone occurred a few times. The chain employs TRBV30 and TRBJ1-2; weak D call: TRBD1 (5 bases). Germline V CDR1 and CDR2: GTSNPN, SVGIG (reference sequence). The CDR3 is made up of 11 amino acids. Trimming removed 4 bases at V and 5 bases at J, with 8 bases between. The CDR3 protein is CAWTGNYGYTF. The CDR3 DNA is TGTGCCTGGACAGGGAATTATGGCTACACCTTC. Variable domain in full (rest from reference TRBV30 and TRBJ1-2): SQTIHQWPATLVQPVGSPLSLECTVEGTSNPNLYWYRQAAGRGLQLLFYSVGIGQISSEVPQNLSASRPQDRQFILSSKKLLLSDSGFYLCAWTGNYGYTFGSGTRLTVV.

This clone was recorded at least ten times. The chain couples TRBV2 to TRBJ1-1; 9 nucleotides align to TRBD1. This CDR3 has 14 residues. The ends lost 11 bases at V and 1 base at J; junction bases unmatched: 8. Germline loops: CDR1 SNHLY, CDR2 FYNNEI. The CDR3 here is CALGQGIGNTEAFF. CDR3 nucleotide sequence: TGTGCCCTAGGACAGGGGATTGGGAACACTGAAGCTTTCTTT.

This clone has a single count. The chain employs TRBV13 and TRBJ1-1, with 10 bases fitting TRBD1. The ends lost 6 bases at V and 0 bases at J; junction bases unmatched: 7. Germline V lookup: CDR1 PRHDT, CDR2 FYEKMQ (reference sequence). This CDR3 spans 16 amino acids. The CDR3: CASSRGTGVMNTEAFF. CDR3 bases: TGTGCCAGCAGTCGCGGGACAGGGGTGATGAACACTGAAGCTTTCTTT.

For the CDR3, the DNA is TGCAGTGCTCCCCGAACGGACCGGACCTTGAACACTGAAGCTTTCTTT. Translated: CSAPRTDRTLNTEAFF. This sequence joins TRBV20-1 and TRBJ1-1; no clear D. CDR1 DFQATT and CDR2 SNEGSKA come from the germline V gene (reference sequence). V lost 5 bases to trimming and J lost 0 bases, with 19 bases between them. The CDR3 is 16 amino acids.

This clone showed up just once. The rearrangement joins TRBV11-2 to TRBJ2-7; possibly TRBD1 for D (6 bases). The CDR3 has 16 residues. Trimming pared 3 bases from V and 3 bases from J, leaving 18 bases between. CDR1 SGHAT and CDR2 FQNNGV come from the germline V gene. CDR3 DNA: TGTGCCAGCAGCTTCCCCTACAGGGTAAAGAACTACGAGCAGTACTTC. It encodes CASSFPYRVKNYEQYF.

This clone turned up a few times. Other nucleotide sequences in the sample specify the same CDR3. The CDR3 DNA follows: TGTGCCAGCAGTTTCCCGGGGTGGCAGGGTAATTATGGCTACACCTTC. Translated: CASSFPGWQGNYGYTF. The V gene is TRBV28, the J gene TRBJ1-2, with TRBD1 as a possible D gene (5 bases). Germline values: CDR1 MDHEN, CDR2 SYDVKM. This CDR3 is built from 16 residues. The ends were cut back, 3 bases at V and 5 bases at J, with 19 bases in the middle.

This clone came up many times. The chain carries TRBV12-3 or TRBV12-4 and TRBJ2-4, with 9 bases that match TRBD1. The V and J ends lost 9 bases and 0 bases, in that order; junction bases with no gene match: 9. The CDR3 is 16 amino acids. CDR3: CASKTGGKEAKNIQYF. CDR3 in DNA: TGTGCCAGTAAGACAGGGGGTAAAGAAGCCAAAAACATTCAGTACTTC.

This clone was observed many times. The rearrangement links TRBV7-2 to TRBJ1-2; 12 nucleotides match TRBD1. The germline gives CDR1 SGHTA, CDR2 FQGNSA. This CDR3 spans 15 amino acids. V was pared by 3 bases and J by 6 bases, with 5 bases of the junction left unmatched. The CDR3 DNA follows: TGTGCCAGCAGCTTCGGGACAGGGGGCGCCCATGGCTACACCTTC. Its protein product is CASSFGTGGAHGYTF.

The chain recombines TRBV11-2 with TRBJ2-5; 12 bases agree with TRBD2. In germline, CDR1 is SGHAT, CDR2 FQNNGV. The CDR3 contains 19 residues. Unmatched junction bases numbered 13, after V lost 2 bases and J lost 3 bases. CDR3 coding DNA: TGTGCCAGCAGCTTATTATACTCCGTGACTAGCGGGAGTGAAGAGACCCAGTACTTC. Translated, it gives CASSLLYSVTSGSEETQYF.